This TCR beta chain was sequenced in a study of response to subunit inactivated influenza vaccine. Study-level results: There was a suggestion from the authors that each seasonal influenza vaccination recruits few new T cells.

V was trimmed by 6 bases and J by 1 base, leaving 12 bases between them. The CDR3 contains 13 residues. CDR1 is DFQATT, CDR2 SNEGSKA, per germline (reference sequence). This clonotype showed up just a few times. Its cognate antigen is unknown. MiXCR, applied by TCRdb to the RT-PCR reads, yields one record per CDR3 protein. The table lists roughly 780,000 distinct CDR3 sequences, less than 20% of them singletons. The TCR originated in a man aged 50 to 59 who received an inactivated influenza vaccine. The sample here was PBMCs from blood, taken less than 6 days after vaccination. This chain uses TRBV20-1 with TRBJ2-5; D might be TRBD2 (5 bases). The DNA for the CDR3 is TGCAGTGCAAACGGACTCCTCCAAGAGACCCAGTACTTC. This sequence encodes CSANGLLQETQYF.